This TCR beta chain was documented in a study of blood T cell repertoires in COVID-19. As for the study in general: Sample material is recorded as cDNA or gDNA derived from T cells, B-cell-depleted T cells, or PBMCs.

Germline CDR1 and CDR2: MNHEY and SVGAGI. V lost 9 bases, J lost 6 bases, and 10 bases stayed unmatched. This CDR3 is built from 15 residues. Sequencing used immunoSEQ multiplex PCR; TCRdb keeps in-frame clones, though not all of them. The data show 210,000 or so clones, 75% to 85% seen once. The chain recombines TRBV6-5 with TRBJ2-2; TRBD2 matches at 10 bases. Source material: PBMCs or T cells enriched from blood (not recorded which). The TCR comes from a woman between 35 and 50 years old with acute COVID-19. CDR3 loop: CASRAPLAGAGELFF. The CDR3 nucleotides read TGTGCCAGTAGAGCCCCTCTAGCGGGGGCCGGGGAGCTGTTTTTT.